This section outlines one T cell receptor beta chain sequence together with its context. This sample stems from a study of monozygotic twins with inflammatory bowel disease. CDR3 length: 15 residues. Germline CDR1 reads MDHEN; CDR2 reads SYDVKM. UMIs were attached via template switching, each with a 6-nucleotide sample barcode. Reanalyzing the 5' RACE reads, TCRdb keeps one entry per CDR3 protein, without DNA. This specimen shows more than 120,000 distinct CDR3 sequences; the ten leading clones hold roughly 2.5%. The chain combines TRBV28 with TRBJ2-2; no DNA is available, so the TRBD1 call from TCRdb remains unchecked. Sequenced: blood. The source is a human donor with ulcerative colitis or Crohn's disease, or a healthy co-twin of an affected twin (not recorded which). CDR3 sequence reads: CASRWGGGIPGELFF.